The T cell receptor (beta chain) under discussion was sequenced for a study of cytomegalovirus exposure and HLA in healthy donors. The CDR3 has 13 amino acids. CDR1 is SGHTA and CDR2 is FQGNSA in the germline V gene. The germline V and J ends were trimmed by 3 bases and 6 bases, with 11 bases remaining between them. Using immunoSEQ multiplex PCR, the repertoire was profiled, and TCRdb retains in-frame clones only, with some absent. The sample has about 170,000 clones, 95% to 96% seen once; the top ten hold 0.8% to 0.95%. The sample comprised PBMCs. The sequence was collected from a young woman in good health and CMV-seronegative. V usage is TRBV7-2 and J usage is TRBJ2-5; perhaps TRBD2 as D (6 bases). CDR3 DNA: TGTGCCAGCAGCTTTACGGGGGTAAAGACCCAGTACTTC. Translating gives CASSFTGVKTQYF. Full variable domain (remainder filled in from reference TRBV7-2 and TRBJ2-5): GAGVSQSPSNKVTEKGKDVELRCDPISGHTALYWYRQSLGQGLEFLIYFQGNSAPDKSGLPSDRFSAERTGGSVSTLTIQRTQQEDSAVYLCASSFTGVKTQYFGPGTRLLVL.